This T cell receptor (beta chain) derives from a study of blood T cell repertoires in COVID-19 (dated by TCRdb to the early 2020s). For context, the study as a whole: Samples covering the acute and convalescent phases of COVID-19 were provided by collaborators in the United States, Italy and Spain. The material from the prospective study consisted of cDNA or gDNA derived from T cells, B-cell-depleted T cells, or PBMCs. Deeply sampled blood TCRbeta repertoires from subjects exposed to, actively infected with, or recovered from COVID-19 were included in the dataset. The repertoires were released in a freely available public database meant as a resource for research on the immune response to SARS-CoV-2. Samples came from the ongoing ImmuneRACE study (first 160 participants) plus 1,254 subjects from 6 global collaborators. A de-identified subject ID, COVID-19 status, age in years and sex were almost always included in the sample metadata. Where available, HLA class I and class II types were taken from metadata supplied by the sample provider and were not determined by assay-based typing.

A second Seattle source provided samples from volunteer blood donors who had recovered from COVID-19. Collaborating institutions collected whole blood in K2EDTA tubes following their own protocols. For TCRbeta analysis, collaborators shipped samples in one of three forms: frozen whole blood, isolated PBMCs, or DNA extracted from either of those sample types. TCRbeta CDR3 regions were amplified from genomic DNA by means of the immunoSEQ Assay, a bias-controlled multiplex PCR. The original pipeline was this. Within the assay, amplification of reference gene primers was used to estimate how many nucleated cells each sample contained. To quantify the absolute abundance of each unique TCRbeta CDR3 rearrangement, sequence reads were collapsed and filtered. For each sample, productive Simpson clonality was calculated as the square root of Simpson's diversity index over productive rearrangements. TCRdb took over this immuneACCESS table, retaining in-frame rearrangements with V and J assigned. Such tables are incomplete; in checked studies, under half of the missing clones stem from an unresolved V gene, and the remainder is unexplained. D and trimming were read from the DNA, whereas the V and J calls and clone size are those reported in that table. In all, the sample holds some 230,000 clones, and 84% of those were seen once. The ten largest clones take up approximately 5.1% of the sample.

General conclusions and limits of the study: How much clinical and demographic metadata was included differed by source and by participant, and the metadata was provided uncurated.

Points on this clone: Its antigen remains undetermined. No quality values exist for individual bases; no much larger clone is one base distant.

The sample consisted of peripheral blood. The TCR originated in a woman in her fifties or sixties who had recovered from COVID-19.

The CDR3 loop reads CASRGLAGGTDTQYF. In nucleotide form, the sequence is TGCGCCAGCAGAGGACTAGCGGGGGGCACAGATACGCAGTATTTT. The rearranged segments are TRBV5-1 and TRBJ2-3; 13 central bases correspond to TRBD2. Counted from cysteine to phenylalanine, this CDR3 has 15 amino acids. The read is trimmed to its CDR3 DNA, 45 bases read in frame from base 1. The germline V gene specifies SGHRS as CDR1 and YFSETQ as CDR2. Trimming removed 5 bases from V and 1 base from J; the gene matches leave 1 base unexplained.